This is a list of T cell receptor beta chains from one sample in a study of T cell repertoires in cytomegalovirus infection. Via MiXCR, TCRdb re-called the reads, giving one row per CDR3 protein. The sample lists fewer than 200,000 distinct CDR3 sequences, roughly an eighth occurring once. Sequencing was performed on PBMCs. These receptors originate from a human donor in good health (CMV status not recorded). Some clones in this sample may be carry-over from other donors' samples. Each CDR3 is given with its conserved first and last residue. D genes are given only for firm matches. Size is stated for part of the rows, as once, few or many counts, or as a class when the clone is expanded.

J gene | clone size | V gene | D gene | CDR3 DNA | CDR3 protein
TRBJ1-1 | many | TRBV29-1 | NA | TGCAGCGCCGTAAGACCCCCTTGGGACACTGAAGCTTTCTTT | CSAVRPPWDTEAFF
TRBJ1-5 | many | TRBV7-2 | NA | TGTGCCAGCAGGGTCCGGCAGGGCAATCAGCCCCAGCATTTT | CASRVRQGNQPQHF
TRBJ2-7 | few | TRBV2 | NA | TGTGCCGCCGGCAGGGAGGACTACGAGCAGTACTTC | CAAGREDYEQYF
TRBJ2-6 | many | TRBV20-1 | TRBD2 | TGCAGTGCTAGCCCGGGAGGCTTTGGTGGGGCCAACGTCCTGACTTTC | CSASPGGFGGANVLTF
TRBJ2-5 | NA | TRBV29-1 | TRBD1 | TGCAGCGTTGGGAGGACAGGGGAAAGGCAAGAGACCCAGTACTTC | CSVGRTGERQETQYF
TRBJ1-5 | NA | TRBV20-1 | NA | TGCAGTGCTAAGCGGCTGAGTAGCAATCAGCCCCAGCATTTT | CSAKRLSSNQPQHF
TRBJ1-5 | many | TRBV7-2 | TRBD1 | TGTGCCAGCAGCTTAGCGCCTACGACCGGGACAGTCAGCAATCAGCCCCAGCATTTT | CASSLAPTTGTVSNQPQHF
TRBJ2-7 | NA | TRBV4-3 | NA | TGCGCCAGCAGCCAAGACGCCGACCACTACGAGCAGTACTTC | CASSQDADHYEQYF
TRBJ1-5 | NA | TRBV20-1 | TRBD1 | TGCAGTGCTAGAGCCGGGACAGGGGGCAATCAGCCCCAGCATTTT | CSARAGTGGNQPQHF
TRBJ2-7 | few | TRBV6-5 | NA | TGTGCCAGCAGTTACGCGGACCCGAGCTCCTACGAGCAGTACTTC | CASSYADPSSYEQYF
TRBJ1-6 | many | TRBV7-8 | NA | TGTGCCAGCAGCTTAAAAAAGGGGAATTCACCCCTCCACTTT | CASSLKKGNSPLHF
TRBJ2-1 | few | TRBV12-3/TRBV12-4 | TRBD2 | TGTGCCAGCTGTTTAGGGCTAGCGGGGGGGGGGTTCTTC | CASCLGLAGGGFF
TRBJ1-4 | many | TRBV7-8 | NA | TGTGCCAGCAGCCCCCGGACAGTTGAAAAACTGTTTTTT | CASSPRTVEKLFF
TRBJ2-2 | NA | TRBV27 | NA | TGTGCCAGCAGTTCTCCAGGGAACGCCGGGGAGCTGTTTTTT | CASSSPGNAGELFF
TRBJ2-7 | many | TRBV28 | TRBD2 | TGTGCCAGTCAGTCCCCTAGCGGACCCTACGAGCAGTACTTC | CASQSPSGPYEQYF
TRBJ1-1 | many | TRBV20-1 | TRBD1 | TGCAGTGCTGGGCAGGGGGCCGGTGGTGAAGCTTTCTTT | CSAGQGAGGEAFF
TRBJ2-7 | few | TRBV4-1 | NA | TGCGCCAGCAGCCAAATGGGTACAGGGAGGGACGAGCAGTACTTC | CASSQMGTGRDEQYF
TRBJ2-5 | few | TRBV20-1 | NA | TGCAGTGCTAGAGACTTAACTCAAGAGACCCAGTACTTC | CSARDLTQETQYF
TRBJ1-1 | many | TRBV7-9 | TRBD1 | TGTGCCAGCAGCTTCAGGGGGGAGGACACTGAAGCTTTCTTT | CASSFRGEDTEAFF
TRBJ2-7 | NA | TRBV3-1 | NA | TGTGCCAGCAGCCAAGATACGGAGGTCCCATCCTACGAGCAGTACTTC | CASSQDTEVPSYEQYF
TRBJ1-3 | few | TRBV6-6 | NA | TGTGCCAGCAGGCGGCAACGTGACTCTGGAAACACCATATATTTT | CASRRQRDSGNTIYF
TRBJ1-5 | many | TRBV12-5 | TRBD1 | TGTGCTAGTGGTTTGGTAACGGGGTTTGCGGCGACAGGGCTCTTATATAGCAATCAGCCCCAGCATTTT | CASGLVTGFAATGLLYSNQPQHF
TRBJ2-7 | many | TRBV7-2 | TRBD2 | TGTGCCAGCAGCTTAGCCCCGGTAGCGGGAGGACTCGAGCAGTACTTC | CASSLAPVAGGLEQYF
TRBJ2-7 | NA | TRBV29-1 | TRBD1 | TGCAGCGTTAGACAGGGGAGTTCCTACGAGCAGTACTTC | CSVRQGSSYEQYF